This paragraph covers one T cell receptor beta chain sequence. The data were taken from a study of shared clonotypes between healthy human individuals. As for the study in general: Donors were a couple of women and a few men aged 18 to 49.

The germline V gene has CDR1 SEHNR and CDR2 FQNEAQ (reference sequence). This CDR3 spans 15 amino acids. J gave up 1 base and V 8 bases, and 10 bases lay outside the gene matches. CD8 cells classed as naive were CD45RO-negative and positively selected for CCR7, excluding terminally differentiated effector memory CD45RA+ cells. Each donor was a Caucasian adult residing in Nashville, Tennessee. Assay: immunoSEQ multiplex PCR; the TCRdb copy retains only in-frame clones and omits some. The data contain about 870,000 clones, around 93% of them singletons. Sequencing used naive CD8+ T cells sorted from blood. The J gene is TRBJ1-1, the V gene TRBV7-9, with TRBD1 matching over 7 bases. The sequence came from a young man in good health. DNA for the CDR3: TGTGCCAGCCCCTCAACAGGGGCAGAGAACACTGAAGCTTTCTTT. It translates to CASPSTGAENTEAFF. Together with reference TRBV7-9 and TRBJ1-1, the CDR3 gives the full variable domain: DTGVSQNPRHKITKRGQNVTFRCDPISEHNRLYWYRQTLGQGPEFLTYFQNEAQLEKSRLLSDRFSAERPKGSFSTLEIQRTEQGDSAMYLCASPSTGAENTEAFFGQGTRLTVV.